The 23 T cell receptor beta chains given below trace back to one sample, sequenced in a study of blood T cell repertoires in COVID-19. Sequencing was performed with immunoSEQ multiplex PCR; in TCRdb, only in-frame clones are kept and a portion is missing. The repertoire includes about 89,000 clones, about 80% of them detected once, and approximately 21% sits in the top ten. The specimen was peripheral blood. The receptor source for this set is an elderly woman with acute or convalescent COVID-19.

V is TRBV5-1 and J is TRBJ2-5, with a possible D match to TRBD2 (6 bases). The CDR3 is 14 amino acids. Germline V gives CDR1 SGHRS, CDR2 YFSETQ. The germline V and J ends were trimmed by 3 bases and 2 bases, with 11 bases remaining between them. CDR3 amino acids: CASSSRAGQETQYF. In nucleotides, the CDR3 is TGCGCCAGCAGCTCACGGGCGGGGCAAGAGACCCAGTACTTC.

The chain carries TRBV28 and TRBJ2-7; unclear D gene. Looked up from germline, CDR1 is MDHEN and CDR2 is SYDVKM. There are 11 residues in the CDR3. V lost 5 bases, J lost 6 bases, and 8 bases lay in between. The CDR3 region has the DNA TGTGCCAGCAGTCTCCCCGGCGAGCAGTACTTC. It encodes CASSLPGEQYF.

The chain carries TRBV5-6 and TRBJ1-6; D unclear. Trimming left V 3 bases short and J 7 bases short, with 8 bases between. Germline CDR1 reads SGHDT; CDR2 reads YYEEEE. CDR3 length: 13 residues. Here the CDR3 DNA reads TGTGCCAGCAGCTCCGACTGGAATTCACCCCTCCACTTT. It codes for CASSSDWNSPLHF.

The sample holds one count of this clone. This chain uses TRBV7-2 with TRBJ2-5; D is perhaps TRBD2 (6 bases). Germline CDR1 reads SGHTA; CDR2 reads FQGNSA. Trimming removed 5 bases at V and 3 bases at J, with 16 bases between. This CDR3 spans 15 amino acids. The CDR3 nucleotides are TGTGCCAGCAGCCCCGGGTTGCGGGGAGAAGAGACCCAGTACTTC. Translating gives CASSPGLRGEETQYF. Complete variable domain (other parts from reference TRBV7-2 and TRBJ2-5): GAGVSQSPSNKVTEKGKDVELRCDPISGHTALYWYRQSLGQGLEFLIYFQGNSAPDKSGLPSDRFSAERTGGSVSTLTIQRTQQEDSAVYLCASSPGLRGEETQYFGPGTRLLVL.

The CDR3 region is CASSIRGREQYF. The DNA for the CDR3 is TGTGCCAGTAGTATAAGAGGGCGCGAGCAGTACTTC. V and J are TRBV19 and TRBJ2-7; perhaps TRBD2 as D (5 bases). The germline V gene encodes CDR1 LNHDA and CDR2 SQIVND (reference sequence). Trimming took off 2 bases at V and 6 bases at J, with 8 bases between the two ends. The CDR3 is made up of 12 amino acids.

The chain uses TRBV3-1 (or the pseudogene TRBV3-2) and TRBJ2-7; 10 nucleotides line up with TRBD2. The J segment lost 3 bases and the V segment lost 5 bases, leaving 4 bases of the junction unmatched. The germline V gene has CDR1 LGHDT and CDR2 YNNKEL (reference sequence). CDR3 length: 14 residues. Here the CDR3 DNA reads TGTGCCAGCAGCAGGACTAGCGGATACTACGAGCAGTACTTC. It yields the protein CASSRTSGYYEQYF.

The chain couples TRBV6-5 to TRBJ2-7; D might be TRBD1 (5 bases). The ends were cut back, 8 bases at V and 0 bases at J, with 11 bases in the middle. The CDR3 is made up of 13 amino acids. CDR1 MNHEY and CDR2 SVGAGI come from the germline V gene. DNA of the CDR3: TGTGCCAGCCAGGCAGGGCCCTCCTACGAGCAGTACTTC. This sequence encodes CASQAGPSYEQYF.

The CDR3 DNA is TGCGCCAGCAGCTCGGGGACTACCTTGAACAATGAGCAGTTCTTC. Its translation: CASSSGTTLNNEQFF. J is TRBJ2-1 and V is TRBV5-1; 7 nucleotides agree with TRBD2. Germline CDR1 is SGHRS and CDR2 is YFSETQ. CDR3 length: 15 residues. J gave up 5 bases and V 3 bases, and 8 bases lay outside the gene matches.

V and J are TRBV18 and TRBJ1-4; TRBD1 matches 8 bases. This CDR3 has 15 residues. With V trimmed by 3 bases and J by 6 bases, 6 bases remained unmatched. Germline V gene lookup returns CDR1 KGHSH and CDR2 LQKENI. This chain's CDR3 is CASSPQQGVDEKLFF. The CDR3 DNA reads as TGTGCCAGCTCACCCCAACAGGGGGTCGATGAAAAACTGTTTTTT.

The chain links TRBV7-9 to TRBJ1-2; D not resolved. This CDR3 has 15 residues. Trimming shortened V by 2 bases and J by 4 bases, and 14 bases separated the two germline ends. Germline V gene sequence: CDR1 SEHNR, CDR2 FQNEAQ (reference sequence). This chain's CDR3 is CASSLRQDQGYGYTF. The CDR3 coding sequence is TGTGCCAGCAGCTTAAGGCAGGATCAAGGCTATGGCTACACCTTC.

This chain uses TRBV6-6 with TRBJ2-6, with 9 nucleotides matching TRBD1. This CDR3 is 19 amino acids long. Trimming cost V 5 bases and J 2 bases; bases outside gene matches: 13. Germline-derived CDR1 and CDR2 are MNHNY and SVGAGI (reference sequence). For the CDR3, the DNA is TGTGCCAGCAGTCCTAAACCGGGACAGGGAAGGACTGGGGCCAACGTCCTGACTTTC. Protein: CASSPKPGQGRTGANVLTF.

This CDR3 is CASSQGSRRATEAFF. CDR3 sequence (DNA): TGCGCCAGCAGCCAAGGGTCCCGGAGGGCCACTGAAGCTTTCTTT. This chain joins TRBV4-1 and TRBJ1-1; D gene unclear. CDR3 length: 15 amino acids. From germline, CDR1 is MGHRA and CDR2 YSYEKL. The V end lost 1 base, the J end lost 4 bases, and 13 bases lay between the germline ends.

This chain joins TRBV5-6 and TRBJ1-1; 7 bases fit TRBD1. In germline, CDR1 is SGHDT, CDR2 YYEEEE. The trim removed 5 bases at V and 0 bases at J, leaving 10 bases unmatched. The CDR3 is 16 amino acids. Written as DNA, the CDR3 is TGTGCCAGCAGTTCCCTCGGTGGGACAGTGAACACTGAAGCTTTCTTT. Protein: CASSSLGGTVNTEAFF.

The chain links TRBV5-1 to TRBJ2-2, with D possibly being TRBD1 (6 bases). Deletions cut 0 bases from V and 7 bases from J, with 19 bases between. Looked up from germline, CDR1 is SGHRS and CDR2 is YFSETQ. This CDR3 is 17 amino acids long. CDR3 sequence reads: CASSLEGVITGIGELFF. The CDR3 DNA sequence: TGCGCCAGCAGCTTGGAAGGGGTCATAACAGGGATCGGGGAGCTGTTTTTT.

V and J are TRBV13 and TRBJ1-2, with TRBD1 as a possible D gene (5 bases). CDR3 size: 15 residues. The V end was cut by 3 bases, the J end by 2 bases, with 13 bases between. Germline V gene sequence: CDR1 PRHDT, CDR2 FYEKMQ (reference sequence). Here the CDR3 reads CASSLWQGLNYGYTF. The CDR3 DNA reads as TGTGCCAGCAGCTTGTGGCAGGGATTAAACTATGGCTACACCTTC.

CDR3 region: CASNWTSGTDTQYF. DNA for the CDR3: TGCGCCAGCAATTGGACTAGCGGCACAGATACGCAGTATTTT. V gene TRBV5-1 combines with J gene TRBJ2-3; 9 positions match TRBD2. J gave up 1 base and V 6 bases, and 3 bases lay outside the gene matches. Looked up from germline, CDR1 is SGHRS and CDR2 is YFSETQ. This CDR3 is built from 14 residues.

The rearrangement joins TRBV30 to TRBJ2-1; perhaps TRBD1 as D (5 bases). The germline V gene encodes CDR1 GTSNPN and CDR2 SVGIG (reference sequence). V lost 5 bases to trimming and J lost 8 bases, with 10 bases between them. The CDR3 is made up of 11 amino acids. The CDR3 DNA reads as TGTGCCTGGGGAACAGGATATGAGCAGTTCTTC. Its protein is CAWGTGYEQFF. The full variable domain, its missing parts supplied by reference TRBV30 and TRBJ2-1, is SQTIHQWPATLVQPVGSPLSLECTVEGTSNPNLYWYRQAAGRGLQLLFYSVGIGQISSEVPQNLSASRPQDRQFILSSKKLLLSDSGFYLCAWGTGYEQFFGPGTRLTVL.

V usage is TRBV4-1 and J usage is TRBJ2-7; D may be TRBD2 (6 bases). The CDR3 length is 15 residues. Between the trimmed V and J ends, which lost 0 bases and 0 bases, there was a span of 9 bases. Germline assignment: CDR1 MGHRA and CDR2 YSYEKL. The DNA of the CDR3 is TGCGCCAGCAGCCAAGAGGGAGGCTACTCCTACGAGCAGTACTTC. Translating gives CASSQEGGYSYEQYF.

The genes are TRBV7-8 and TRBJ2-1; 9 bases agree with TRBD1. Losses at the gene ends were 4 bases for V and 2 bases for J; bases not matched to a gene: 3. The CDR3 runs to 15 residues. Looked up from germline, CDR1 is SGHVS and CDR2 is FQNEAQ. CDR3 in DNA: TGTGCCAGCAGCTATAGACAGGGGGCCTACAATGAGCAGTTCTTC. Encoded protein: CASSYRQGAYNEQFF.

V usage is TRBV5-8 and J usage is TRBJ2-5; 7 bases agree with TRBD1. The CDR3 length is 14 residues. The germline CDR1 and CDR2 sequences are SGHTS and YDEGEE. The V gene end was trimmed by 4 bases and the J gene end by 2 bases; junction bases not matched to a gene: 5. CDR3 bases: TGTGCCAGCAGCCCCCGGGACAGACAAGAGACCCAGTACTTC. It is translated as CASSPRDRQETQYF.

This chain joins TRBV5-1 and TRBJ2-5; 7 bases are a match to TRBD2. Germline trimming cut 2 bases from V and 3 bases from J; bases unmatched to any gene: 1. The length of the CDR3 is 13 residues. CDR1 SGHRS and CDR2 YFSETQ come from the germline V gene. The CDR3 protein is CASSFSGKETQYF. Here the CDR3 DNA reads TGCGCCAGCAGCTTCAGCGGGAAAGAGACCCAGTACTTC.

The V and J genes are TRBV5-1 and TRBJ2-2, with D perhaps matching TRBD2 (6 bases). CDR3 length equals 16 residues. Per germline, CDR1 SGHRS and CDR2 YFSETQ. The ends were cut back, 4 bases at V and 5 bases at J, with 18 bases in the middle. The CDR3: CASSPSRAGRTGELFF. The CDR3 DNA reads TGCGCCAGCAGCCCGTCCCGTGCGGGGCGAACCGGGGAGCTGTTTTTT. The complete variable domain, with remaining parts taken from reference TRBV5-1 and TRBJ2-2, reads KAGVTQTPRYLIKTRGQQVTLSCSPISGHRSVSWYQQTPGQGLQFLFEYFSETQRNKGNFPGRFSGRQFSNSRSEMNVSTLELGDSALYLCASSPSRAGRTGELFFGEGSRLTVL.

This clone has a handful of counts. As DNA, the CDR3 is TGTGCCAGCAGTGAATACGGACAGCTTTCTCCCCTCCACTTT. It codes for CASSEYGQLSPLHF. This chain connects TRBV2 to TRBJ1-6, with D possibly matching TRBD1 (6 bases). The CDR3 sequence is 14 residues long. Trimming stripped 2 bases from V and 13 bases from J, with 15 bases between. Germline CDR1 and CDR2: SNHLY and FYNNEI.